A selection of T cell receptor beta chains follows, all from one sample in a study of blood T cell repertoires in COVID-19. Produced via immunoSEQ multiplex PCR; TCRdb's table is partial and in-frame only. The sample consists of 350,000 to 400,000 clones, about nine tenths of them appearing once. The material sequenced was PBMCs or T cells enriched from blood (not recorded which). The receptors come from a middle-aged woman who had been exposed to COVID-19. Both conserved end residues are part of each CDR3. A clone size is listed for some rows: how often the clone was seen (once, few, many), or a class if it is expanded.

CDR3 protein	V gene	J gene	CDR3 length	clone size
CASGLVVTGANTEAFF	TRBV12-5	TRBJ1-1	16	-
CATSPRPGQETQYF	TRBV24-1	TRBJ2-5	14	-
CATSRDRIGGPRPFF	TRBV15	TRBJ1-1	15	-
CASSSSGRASGGELFF	TRBV5-4	TRBJ2-2	16	-
CASSLGGVSEQYF	TRBV12-3/TRBV12-4	TRBJ2-7	13	-
CASSIRTAYGYTF	TRBV19	TRBJ1-2	13	-
CASSHRGGLAGGPGFF	TRBV3-1/TRBV3-2	TRBJ2-1	16	-
CASSLGRVASGPNQPQHF	TRBV7-9	TRBJ1-5	18	-
CASSYRDISYEQYF	TRBV6-5	TRBJ2-7	14	-
CATSRMGGQTNQPQHF	TRBV15	TRBJ1-5	16	-
CASSHPTSGSYEQYF	TRBV5-1	TRBJ2-7	15	-
CASNVRAGGPSNEQFF	TRBV2	TRBJ2-1	16	-
CASSPGGTGTGNTIYF	TRBV9	TRBJ1-3	16	-
CASSLGGTTNTEAFF	TRBV7-2	TRBJ1-1	15	-
CASSLEGTGVRASLHF	TRBV5-1	TRBJ1-6	16	-
CATSRVGGRQGGNTEAFF	TRBV15	TRBJ1-1	18	-
CASSQPQPAASEAFF	TRBV4-1	TRBJ1-1	15	once
CASSLGQGVTEAFF	TRBV6-5	TRBJ1-1	14	-
CASSLFPGQGPTGELFF	TRBV7-7	TRBJ2-2	17	-
CASSLGTGGASYGYTF	TRBV5-6	TRBJ1-2	16	once
CASSLPGYSNQPQHF	TRBV4-1	TRBJ1-5	15	-
CASSLTNQPQHF	TRBV7-9	TRBJ1-5	12	-
CASSLGDRVSGNTIYF	TRBV5-1	TRBJ1-3	16	-
CASSPRGSSYNSPLHF	TRBV19	TRBJ1-6	16	-
CATSDTRQSNQPQHF	TRBV24-1	TRBJ1-5	15	-
CAWSGQGKGYEQYF	TRBV30	TRBJ2-7	14	-
CASSRQGGNQPQHF	TRBV6-5	TRBJ1-5	14	-
CASSPAAVRGTGELFF	TRBV18	TRBJ2-2	16	-
CAWKIRQGYGYTF	TRBV30	TRBJ1-2	13	-